What follows are 23 T cell receptor beta chains derived from one specimen sequenced in a study of blood T cell repertoires in COVID-19. Only in-frame clones appear in the TCRdb table, and some are missing; sequencing was by immunoSEQ multiplex PCR. The repertoire holds some 530,000 clones, with approximately 83% as singletons. The sequencing sample was made of peripheral blood. These receptors originate from a human donor in a cohort sampled during active COVID-19.

The V gene is TRBV5-1, the J gene TRBJ1-6; 8 bases are a match to TRBD1. Per germline, CDR1 SGHRS and CDR2 YFSETQ. With 4 bases clipped from V and 7 bases from J, the junction kept 4 bases outside the gene matches. This CDR3 is 14 amino acids long. The CDR3 DNA reads TGCGCCAGCAGCGCAGGGGGCTCGAATTCACCCCTCCACTTT. It is translated as CASSAGGSNSPLHF. The full variable domain, in which reference TRBV5-1 and TRBJ1-6 provide the parts outside the CDR3, is KAGVTQTPRYLIKTRGQQVTLSCSPISGHRSVSWYQQTPGQGLQFLFEYFSETQRNKGNFPGRFSGRQFSNSRSEMNVSTLELGDSALYLCASSAGGSNSPLHFGNGTRLTVT.

The V call is TRBV27, the J call TRBJ1-1; D is undetermined. Germline loops: CDR1 MNHEY, CDR2 SMNVEV (reference sequence). The V and J ends lost 1 base and 1 base respectively, with 10 bases between them. There are 15 residues in the CDR3. The CDR3 protein is CASSLFAAGNTEAFF. CDR3 nucleotide sequence: TGTGCCAGCAGTTTATTTGCCGCAGGGAACACTGAAGCTTTCTTT.

This chain links TRBV7-3 with TRBJ1-3; D is unclear. The CDR3 contains 14 residues. Germline assignment: CDR1 SGHTA and CDR2 FQGTGA. The ends were cut back, 2 bases at V and 4 bases at J, with 9 bases in the middle. The CDR3 coding sequence is TGTGCCAGCAGCTTAGGGCTTGACGGAAACACCATATATTTT. It translates to CASSLGLDGNTIYF.

This chain connects TRBV6-6 to TRBJ2-5; 9 bases fit TRBD2. The J segment lost 5 bases and the V segment lost 5 bases, leaving 6 bases of the junction unmatched. Germline values: CDR1 MNHNY, CDR2 SVGAGI (reference sequence). The CDR3 has 14 residues. CDR3 nucleotides: TGTGCCAGCAGTCGCGGGAGGGTAGGGGAGACCCAGTACTTC. Its protein product is CASSRGRVGETQYF.

The chain has TRBV7-2 and TRBJ1-4; D remains unclear. Per germline, CDR1 SGHTA and CDR2 FQGNSA. The CDR3 is 13 residues long. The V gene lost 2 bases and the J gene lost 7 bases, with 8 bases spanning the gap. The CDR3 sequence is CASSLLGSEKLFF. The CDR3 DNA sequence: TGTGCCAGCAGCTTATTGGGGAGTGAAAAACTGTTTTTT.

The chain has TRBV4-2 and TRBJ1-2; possible D gene TRBD1, 5 bases. CDR1 is LGHNA and CDR2 is YNFKEQ in the germline V gene. The CDR3 runs to 17 residues. The germline V and J ends were trimmed by 3 bases and 6 bases, with 23 bases remaining between them. CDR3 in DNA: TGTGCCAGCAGCCACTTGGCAGGGAACCCTTCCACGGATGGCTACACCTTC. Its protein is CASSHLAGNPSTDGYTF.

This clone was seen once. The same CDR3 can be traced to other DNA sequences in this sample. The chain links TRBV7-9 to TRBJ1-1; D is unresolved. This CDR3 comprises 14 residues. Trimming took off 1 base at V and 1 base at J, with 7 bases between the two ends. Per germline, CDR1 SEHNR and CDR2 FQNEAQ (reference sequence). DNA for the CDR3: TGTGCCAGCAGCTTAGGCCGGGGGAACACTGAAGCTTTCTTT. Translation gives CASSLGRGNTEAFF.

This clone is a singleton in its sample. The chain is built from TRBV7-3 and TRBJ1-1; 8 nucleotides align to TRBD1. Trimming removed 5 bases from V and 1 base from J; junction bases left unmatched: 6. Germline lookup yields CDR1 SGHTA and CDR2 FQGTGA. The CDR3 has 15 residues. The CDR3 sequence is CASSPQGARNTEAFF. CDR3 in DNA: TGTGCCAGCAGCCCTCAGGGGGCCAGGAACACTGAAGCTTTCTTT.

A single count supports this clone. The chain links TRBV6-5 to TRBJ2-2; unclear D gene. V was clipped by 1 base and J by 5 bases, with 11 bases between them. The CDR3 loop spans 15 amino acids. From germline, CDR1 is MNHEY and CDR2 SVGAGI. The CDR3: CASSYFSTVTGELFF. CDR3 sequence (DNA): TGTGCCAGCAGTTACTTTTCGACTGTAACCGGGGAGCTGTTTTTT.

The V and J genes are TRBV3-1 (or the pseudogene TRBV3-2) and TRBJ2-1, with D uncertain. The CDR3 sequence is 12 residues long. Trimming pared 3 bases from V and 8 bases from J, leaving 8 bases between. Germline V gene sequence: CDR1 LGHDT, CDR2 YNNKEL (reference sequence). CDR3 residues: CASSHSMYEQFF. The CDR3 DNA sequence: TGTGCCAGCAGCCATTCTATGTATGAGCAGTTCTTC.

The rearrangement uses TRBV20-1 and TRBJ1-5; D is possibly TRBD1 (5 bases). V was trimmed by 3 bases and J by 4 bases, leaving 13 bases between them. The CDR3 is made up of 14 amino acids. Germline V gives CDR1 DFQATT, CDR2 SNEGSKA (reference sequence). The CDR3 DNA sequence: TGCAGTGCTAGTCAACGACAGAGAAATCAGCCCCAGCATTTT. Its translation: CSASQRQRNQPQHF.

V gene TRBV5-1 combines with J gene TRBJ1-5, with D uncertain. This CDR3 has 14 residues. Germline CDR1 and CDR2: SGHRS and YFSETQ. Deletions cut 4 bases from V and 1 base from J, with 9 bases between. Written as DNA, the CDR3 is TGCGCCAGCAGCCCCCCGGGAAGCAATCAGCCCCAGCATTTT. Its translation is CASSPPGSNQPQHF. The full variable domain, rest sourced from reference TRBV5-1 and TRBJ1-5, is KAGVTQTPRYLIKTRGQQVTLSCSPISGHRSVSWYQQTPGQGLQFLFEYFSETQRNKGNFPGRFSGRQFSNSRSEMNVSTLELGDSALYLCASSPPGSNQPQHFGDGTRLSIL.

This clone was seen only a few times. The rearrangement links TRBV6-2 or TRBV6-3 to TRBJ2-3, with 10 nucleotides matching TRBD2. V was clipped by 2 bases and J by 3 bases; unmatched bases: 5. This CDR3 has 16 amino acids. Germline CDR1 reads MNHEY; CDR2 reads SVGEGT. DNA for the CDR3: TGTGCCAGCAGTTACGCTAGCGGGAGAGTGACAGATACGCAGTATTTT. Translating gives CASSYASGRVTDTQYF.

The rearrangement uses TRBV7-2 and TRBJ2-5, with a weak D call TRBD2 (6 bases). Trimming stripped 1 base from V and 3 bases from J, with 9 bases between. CDR1 is SGHTA, CDR2 FQGNSA, per germline. CDR3 length: 14 amino acids. CDR3 sequence reads: CASSLVSGKETQYF. Here the CDR3 DNA reads TGTGCCAGCAGCTTAGTTAGCGGAAAAGAGACCCAGTACTTC.

The chain carries TRBV19 and TRBJ2-7; a possible D gene is TRBD2 (6 bases). V lost 5 bases to trimming and J lost 0 bases, with 14 bases between them. The germline CDR1 and CDR2 sequences are LNHDA and SQIVND (reference sequence). This CDR3 comprises 15 residues. Here the CDR3 reads CASSAGTASSYEQYF. CDR3 DNA: TGTGCCAGTAGTGCGGGGACGGCGAGCTCCTACGAGCAGTACTTC. Supplemented by reference TRBV19 and TRBJ2-7, the full variable domain reads DGGITQSPKYLFRKEGQNVTLSCEQNLNHDAMYWYRQDPGQGLRLIYYSQIVNDFQKGDIAEGYSVSREKKESFPLTVTSAQKNPTAFYLCASSAGTASSYEQYFGPGTRLTVT.

The chain couples TRBV2 to TRBJ1-5; 11 positions agree with TRBD1. Germline-derived CDR1 and CDR2 are SNHLY and FYNNEI. Trimming at V came to 6 bases and at J to 2 bases, leaving 6 bases not matched to a gene. The CDR3 has 16 residues. The CDR3 is CASRWGTGGGNQPQHF. As DNA, the CDR3 is TGTGCCAGCAGGTGGGGGACAGGGGGAGGCAATCAGCCCCAGCATTTT.

The chain combines TRBV28 with TRBJ2-6; tentatively, D is TRBD1 (6 bases). There are 16 residues in the CDR3. Germline-derived CDR1 and CDR2 are MDHEN and SYDVKM. The V end was cut by 10 bases, the J end by 0 bases, with 16 bases between. In DNA, the CDR3 is TGTGCCACGTCCGGGACAACCGCCTCTGGGGCCAACGTCCTGACTTTC. Amino acids: CATSGTTASGANVLTF.

This clone was detected only once. The genes are TRBV25-1 and TRBJ1-2; perhaps TRBD1 as D (5 bases). Germline CDR1 reads MGHDK; CDR2 reads SYGVNS. The V and J ends lost 2 bases and 4 bases respectively, with 11 bases between them. The CDR3 covers 14 residues. Written as DNA, the CDR3 is TGTGCCAGCAGTGAAACCCGACAGTTCTATGGCTACACCTTC. It encodes CASSETRQFYGYTF.

This chain uses TRBV27 with TRBJ2-3; TRBD2 matches 8 bases. Germline V gene sequence: CDR1 MNHEY, CDR2 SMNVEV (reference sequence). This CDR3 is 13 amino acids long. With 6 bases clipped from V and 13 bases from J, the junction kept 12 bases outside the gene matches. The CDR3 protein is CASSYGGGPIKYF. In nucleotides, the CDR3 is TGTGCCAGCAGCTACGGGGGGGGCCCCATAAAGTATTTT.

This sequence joins TRBV19 and TRBJ2-3; 7 positions match TRBD1. This CDR3 comprises 15 residues. J gave up 6 bases and V 3 bases, and 9 bases lay outside the gene matches. Germline assignment: CDR1 LNHDA and CDR2 SQIVND (reference sequence). DNA of the CDR3: TGTGCCAGTAGTATCATTGGACAGGTCGGGGATACGCAGTATTTT. This encodes CASSIIGQVGDTQYF.

The J gene is TRBJ2-1, the V gene TRBV5-4; TRBD2 matches at 11 bases. The CDR3 contains 17 residues. Trimming took 4 bases from V and 3 from J; bases not matched to a gene: 9. CDR1 and CDR2 from the germline V gene are SGHNT and YYREEE (reference sequence). The CDR3 spells CASSGNSGRGRYNEQFF. CDR3 nucleotides: TGTGCCAGCAGCGGGAATAGCGGGAGGGGCCGCTACAATGAGCAGTTCTTC.

This clone appeared a single time. This chain joins TRBV30 and TRBJ2-5, with no clear D. This CDR3 has 11 residues. Germline CDR1 and CDR2: GTSNPN and SVGIG (reference sequence). The V end lost 7 bases, the J end lost 3 bases, and 9 bases lay between the germline ends. CDR3 coding DNA: TGTGCCTCTGGGCCCGAAGAGACCCAGTACTTC. Protein: CASGPEETQYF.

Turning to this clone: Distinct nucleotide sequences in the sample also encode this CDR3. The rearrangement links TRBV12-3 or TRBV12-4 to TRBJ1-2; D not resolved. V lost 6 bases, J lost 6 bases, and 8 bases lay in between. The CDR3 consists of 11 residues. For the CDR3, the DNA is TGTGCCAGCAGCCTAGGTGATGGCTACACCTTC. Its protein is CASSLGDGYTF.